These 10 T cell receptor beta chains originate from one sample sequenced in a study of blood T cell repertoires in COVID-19. Profiling relied on immunoSEQ multiplex PCR, and the TCRdb table lists in-frame clones only, not all of them. Of 250,000 to 300,000 clones in the sample, around four fifths are singletons; the top ten hold 3.5% to 5.5%. Sequenced: peripheral blood. These receptors all stem from a man aged 60 to 69 who had recovered from COVID-19.

The chain couples TRBV19 to TRBJ2-1, with 12 bases aligning to TRBD2. In germline, CDR1 is LNHDA, CDR2 SQIVND (reference sequence). The V segment lost 3 bases and the J segment 4 bases; nucleotides outside the gene matches: 4. The CDR3 contains 16 residues. DNA of the CDR3: TGTGCCAGTAGTATGACTAGCGGGAGTCCGTACAATGAGCAGTTCTTC. Amino acids: CASSMTSGSPYNEQFF.

The chain joins TRBV3-1 (or the pseudogene TRBV3-2) to TRBJ1-3; TRBD1 agrees at 7 bases. The germline CDR1 and CDR2 sequences are LGHDT and YNNKEL (reference sequence). The CDR3 extends over 14 amino acids. Losses at the gene ends were 2 bases for V and 4 bases for J; bases not matched to a gene: 2. CDR3 DNA: TGTGCCAGCAGCCAAAAGGGGGCCGGAAACACCATATATTTT. Translated: CASSQKGAGNTIYF.

On this clone: One end of the junction varies from germline; a read error may be responsible. The V gene is TRBV4-2, the J gene TRBJ2-7; 16 nucleotides match TRBD2. The CDR3 totals 15 residues. Germline CDR1 reads LGHNA; CDR2 reads YNFKEQ. CDR3 protein: CASSQDLGLAGGVNF. CDR3 nucleotides: TGTGCCAGCAGCCAAGATCTGGGACTAGCGGGGGGGGTCAACTTC.

V and J are TRBV5-4 and TRBJ2-7; 8 bases line up with TRBD1. The CDR3 extends over 15 amino acids. Germline CDR1 SGHNT, CDR2 YYREEE (reference sequence). After removal of 4 bases from V and 3 bases from J, the junction contained 9 bases not matched to a gene. CDR3 bases: TGTGCCAGCAGCAAGTCCGGGACAGGACTCTACGAGCAGTACTTC. Its protein product is CASSKSGTGLYEQYF.

The chain has TRBV6-5 and TRBJ1-6, with 8 nucleotides matching TRBD1. CDR1 is MNHEY and CDR2 is SVGAGI in the germline V gene. Trimming removed 6 bases from V and 9 bases from J; junction bases left unmatched: 10. This CDR3 region has 15 residues. The CDR3 DNA reads as TGTGCCAGCAGCCCCGTTGGAACAGGGGGTTCACCCCTCCACTTT. It encodes CASSPVGTGGSPLHF.

In the case of this clone: Additional DNA sequences in this sample encode the identical CDR3. The CDR3 DNA reads TGTGCCAGCAGCCAGACAGGGTACGAGCAGTACTTC. Amino acids: CASSQTGYEQYF. The V gene is TRBV27, the J gene TRBJ2-7; 7 nucleotides line up with TRBD1. After removal of 6 bases from V and 4 bases from J, the junction contained 3 bases not matched to a gene. CDR1 and CDR2 from the germline V gene are MNHEY and SMNVEV (reference sequence). The CDR3 is made up of 12 amino acids.

The genes are TRBV5-8 and TRBJ2-1; 8 nucleotides agree with TRBD2. V lost 0 bases and J lost 8; bases outside the gene matches: 10. CDR1 SGHTS and CDR2 YDEGEE come from the germline V gene. This CDR3 has 16 amino acids. The CDR3 loop is CASSLAGGPRADEQFF. In DNA form, the CDR3 reads TGTGCCAGCAGCTTGGCGGGGGGGCCTCGCGCGGATGAGCAGTTCTTC.

This chain links TRBV30 with TRBJ2-3; TRBD2 matches at 15 bases. Per the germline V gene, CDR1 is GTSNPN and CDR2 is SVGIG (reference sequence). V shed 3 bases, J shed 5 bases, and the junction held 6 bases outside the gene matches. This CDR3 comprises 16 residues. CDR3: CAWRKGTSGRRDTQYF. The DNA for the CDR3 is TGTGCCTGGAGAAAGGGGACTAGCGGGAGGAGAGATACGCAGTATTTT.

The V call is TRBV29-1, the J call TRBJ1-1; a possible D gene is TRBD1 (5 bases). Germline assignment: CDR1 SQVTM and CDR2 ANQGSEA. The length of the CDR3 is 10 residues. The ends were cut back, 2 bases at V and 8 bases at J, with 6 bases in the middle. CDR3 bases: TGCAGCGTTGAAAGGGGAGAAGCTTTCTTT. Amino acid sequence: CSVERGEAFF.

The genes are TRBV5-1 and TRBJ1-4; TRBD1 is a possible D gene (6 bases). Germline V gene lookup returns CDR1 SGHRS and CDR2 YFSETQ. V was shortened by 5 bases and J by 5 bases, with 19 bases between the two germline ends. This CDR3 contains 16 residues. Written as DNA, the CDR3 is TGCGCCAGCAGAACCGGGACAAGGATCCAAAATGAAAAACTGTTTTTT. Protein sequence: CASRTGTRIQNEKLFF.